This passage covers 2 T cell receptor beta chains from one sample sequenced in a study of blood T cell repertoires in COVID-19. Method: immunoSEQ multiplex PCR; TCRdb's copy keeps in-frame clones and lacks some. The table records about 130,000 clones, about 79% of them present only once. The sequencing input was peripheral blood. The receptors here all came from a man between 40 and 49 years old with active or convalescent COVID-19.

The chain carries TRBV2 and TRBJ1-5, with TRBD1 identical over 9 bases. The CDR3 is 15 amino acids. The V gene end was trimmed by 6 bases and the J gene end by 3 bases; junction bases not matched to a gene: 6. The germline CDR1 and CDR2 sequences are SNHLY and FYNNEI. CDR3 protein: CASRTTGGANQPQHF. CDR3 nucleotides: TGTGCCAGCAGGACGACAGGGGGTGCCAATCAGCCCCAGCATTTT.

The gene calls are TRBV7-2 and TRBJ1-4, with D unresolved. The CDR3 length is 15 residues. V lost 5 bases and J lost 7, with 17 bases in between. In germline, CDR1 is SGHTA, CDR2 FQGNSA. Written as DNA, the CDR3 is TGTGCCAGCAGCCCGCTCGGGCGGGTTGGTGAAAAACTGTTTTTT. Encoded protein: CASSPLGRVGEKLFF.